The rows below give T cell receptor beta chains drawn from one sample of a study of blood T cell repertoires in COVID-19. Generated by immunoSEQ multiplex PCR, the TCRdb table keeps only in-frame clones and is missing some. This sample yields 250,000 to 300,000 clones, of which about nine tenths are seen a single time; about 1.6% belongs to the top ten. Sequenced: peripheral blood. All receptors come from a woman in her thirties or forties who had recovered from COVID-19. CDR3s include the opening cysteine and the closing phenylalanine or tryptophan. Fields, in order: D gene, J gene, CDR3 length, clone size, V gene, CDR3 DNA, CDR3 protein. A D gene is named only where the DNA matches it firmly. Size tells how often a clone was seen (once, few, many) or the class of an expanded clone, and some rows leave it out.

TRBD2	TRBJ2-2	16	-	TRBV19	TGTGCCAGTAGTATACGGACTAGCGGGTACACCGGGGAGCTGTTTTTT	CASSIRTSGYTGELFF
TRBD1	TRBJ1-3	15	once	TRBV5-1	TGCGCCAGCAGCTTGGGGACAGGGTCTGGAAACACCATATATTTT	CASSLGTGSGNTIYF
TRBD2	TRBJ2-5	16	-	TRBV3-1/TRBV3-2	TGTGCCAGCAGCCAGAGCCTAGCGGGGGAACGGGAGACCCAGTACTTC	CASSQSLAGERETQYF
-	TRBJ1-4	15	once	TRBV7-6	TGTGCCAGCAGCAAAAACGGGAGACAAAATGAAAAACTGTTTTTT	CASSKNGRQNEKLFF
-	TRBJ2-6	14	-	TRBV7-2	TGTGCCAGCAGCCGGGGGGCAGGGGCCAACGTCCTGACTTTC	CASSRGAGANVLTF
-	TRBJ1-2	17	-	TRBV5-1	TGCGCCAGCAGCTTGAAGTGGGGCCAGACAGCTAACTATGGCTACACCTTC	CASSLKWGQTANYGYTF
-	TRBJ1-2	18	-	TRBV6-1	TGTGCCAGCAGTGAAGCCACAAACCTAGCGAACCGGCTCTATGGCTACACCTTC	CASSEATNLANRLYGYTF
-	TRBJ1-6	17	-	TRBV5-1	TGCGCCAGCAGCTTAGGGTCCGGGAGAGGGGTTAATTCACCCCTCCACTTT	CASSLGSGRGVNSPLHF
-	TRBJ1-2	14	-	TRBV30	TGTGCCTGGCGCGGGGGGGGGCTAATGCGTGGCTACACCTTC	CAWRGGGLMRGYTF
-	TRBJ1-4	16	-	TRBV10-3	TGTGCCATCAGTGAGTCAGGGGGTGCCCTGGGAGAAAAACTGTTTTTT	CAISESGGALGEKLFF
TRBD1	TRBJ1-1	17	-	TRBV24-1	TGTGCCACCAGTGAACGACGCCGGACAGGGCAGGGCACTGAAGCTTTCTTT	CATSERRRTGQGTEAFF
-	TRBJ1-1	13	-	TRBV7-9	TGTGCCAGCAGCTTTGGCCCGAACACTGAAGCTTTCTTT	CASSFGPNTEAFF
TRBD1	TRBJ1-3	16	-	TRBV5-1	TGCGCCAGCAGCTTGGTTGGACAGGAGCCTGGAAACACCATATATTTT	CASSLVGQEPGNTIYF
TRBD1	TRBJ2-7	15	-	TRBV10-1	TGCGCCAGCAGTGAGACGGGACAGGGGTCCTACGAGCAGTACTTC	CASSETGQGSYEQYF
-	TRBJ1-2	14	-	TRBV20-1	TGCAGTGCTAGTCTCCGGGACACAGGAACTGGCTACACCTTC	CSASLRDTGTGYTF
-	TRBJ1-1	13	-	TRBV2	TGTGCCAGCAGGTTGAGACAGGACACTGAAGCTTTCTTT	CASRLRQDTEAFF
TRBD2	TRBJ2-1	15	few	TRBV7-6	TGTGCCAGCAGCCCGGGACTAGCGGCCTACAATGAGCAGTTCTTC	CASSPGLAAYNEQFF
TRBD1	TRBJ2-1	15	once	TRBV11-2	TGTGCCAGCACCCTACGGGGACAGGGTTTGAATGAGCAGTTCTTC	CASTLRGQGLNEQFF
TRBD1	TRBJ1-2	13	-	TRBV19	TGTGCCAGTAGTAACGGACAGGCCTATGGCTACACCTTC	CASSNGQAYGYTF